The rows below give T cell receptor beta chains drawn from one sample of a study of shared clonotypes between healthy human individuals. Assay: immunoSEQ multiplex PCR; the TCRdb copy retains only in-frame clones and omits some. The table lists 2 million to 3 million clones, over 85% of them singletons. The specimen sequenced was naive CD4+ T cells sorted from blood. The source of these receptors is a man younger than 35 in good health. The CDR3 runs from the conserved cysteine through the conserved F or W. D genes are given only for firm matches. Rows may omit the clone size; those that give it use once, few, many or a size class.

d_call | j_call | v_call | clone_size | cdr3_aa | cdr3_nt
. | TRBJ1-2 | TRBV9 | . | CASSVSGNWGYTF | TGTGCCAGCAGCGTTTCAGGGAACTGGGGCTACACCTTC
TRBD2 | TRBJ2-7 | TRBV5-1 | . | CASRRTSGPYEQYF | TGCGCCAGCAGGCGGACTAGCGGACCCTACGAGCAGTACTTC
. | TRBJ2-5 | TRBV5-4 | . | CATNSGGSRETQYF | TGTGCCACCAATTCCGGGGGAAGCAGGGAGACCCAGTACTTC
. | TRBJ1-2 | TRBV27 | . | CASPLGRELGGYTF | TGTGCCAGTCCCCTGGGCAGGGAGTTAGGGGGCTACACCTTC
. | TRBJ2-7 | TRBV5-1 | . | CASSPGDRSSYEQYF | TGCGCCAGCAGCCCCGGAGACCGGAGCTCCTACGAGCAGTACTTC
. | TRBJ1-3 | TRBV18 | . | CASSPLTGISGNTIYF | TGTGCCAGCTCACCCTTGACGGGGATCTCTGGAAACACCATATATTTT
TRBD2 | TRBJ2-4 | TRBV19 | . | CASMGRELGKNIQYF | TGTGCCAGTATGGGGCGGGAGCTGGGCAAAAACATTCAGTACTTC
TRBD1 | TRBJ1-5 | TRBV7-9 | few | CASSFGDRDQQPQHF | TGTGCCAGCAGCTTTGGGGACAGGGACCAACAGCCCCAGCATTTT
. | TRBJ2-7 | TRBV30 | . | CAWEWSGESGMARQYF | TGTGCCTGGGAGTGGTCGGGTGAAAGTGGAATGGCTAGGCAGTACTTC
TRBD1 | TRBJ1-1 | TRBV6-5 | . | CATYRPQGYTEAFF | TGTGCCACCTATCGCCCACAGGGGTACACTGAAGCTTTCTTT
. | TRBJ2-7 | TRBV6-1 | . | CASRAGSYEQYF | TGTGCCAGCAGGGCAGGCTCCTACGAGCAGTACTTC
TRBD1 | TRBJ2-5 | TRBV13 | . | CASNRGQETQYF | TGTGCCAGCAACAGGGGGCAAGAGACCCAGTACTTC
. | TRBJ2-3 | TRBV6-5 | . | CASSAGSTDTQYF | TGTGCCAGCAGTGCCGGAAGCACAGATACGCAGTATTTT
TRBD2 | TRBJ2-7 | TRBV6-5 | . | CASKEASGGNYEQYF | TGTGCCAGCAAAGAAGCTAGCGGGGGAAACTACGAGCAGTACTTC
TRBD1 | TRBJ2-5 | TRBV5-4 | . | CASSPGLDRGMETQYF | TGTGCCAGCAGCCCGGGTCTTGACAGGGGAATGGAGACCCAGTACTTC
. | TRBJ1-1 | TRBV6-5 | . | CASSKRTGNTEAFF | TGTGCCAGCAGTAAACGTACTGGGAACACTGAAGCTTTCTTT
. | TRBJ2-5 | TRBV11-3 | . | CASSLSGAYQETQYF | TGTGCCAGCAGCTTGTCCGGGGCGTACCAAGAGACCCAGTACTTC
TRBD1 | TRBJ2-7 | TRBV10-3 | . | CASAGTGDYEQYF | TGTGCCTCAGCCGGGACAGGAGATTACGAGCAGTACTTC
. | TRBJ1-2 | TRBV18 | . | CASSPRQGDYGYTF | TGTGCCAGCTCACCGAGGCAGGGTGACTATGGCTACACCTTC
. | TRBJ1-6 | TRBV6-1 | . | CASRTMTMGNSPLHF | TGTGCCAGCAGGACTATGACAATGGGTAATTCACCCCTCCACTTT
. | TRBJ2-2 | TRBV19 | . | CASSIGRVGELFF | TGTGCCAGTAGTATAGGCAGAGTCGGGGAGCTGTTTTTT
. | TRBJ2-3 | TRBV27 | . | CASKSLYTDTQYF | TGTGCCAGCAAGTCGCTCTACACAGATACGCAGTATTTT
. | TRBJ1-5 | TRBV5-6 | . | CASSLGGTLSNQPQHF | TGTGCCAGCAGCTTGGGAGGAACCCTTAGCAATCAGCCCCAGCATTTT
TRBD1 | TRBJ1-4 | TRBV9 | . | CASSSVEMGQGREKLFF | TGTGCCAGCAGCTCTGTAGAGATGGGACAGGGGCGGGAAAAACTGTTTTTT
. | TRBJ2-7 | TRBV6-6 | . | CASSYSGAYEQYF | TGTGCCAGCAGTTACTCTGGGGCTTACGAGCAGTACTTC
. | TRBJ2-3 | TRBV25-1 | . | CASSPNLAGYTDTQYF | TGTGCCAGCAGTCCGAACCTCGCAGGGTACACAGATACGCAGTATTTT
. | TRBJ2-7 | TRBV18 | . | CASSPPSGVGEQYF | TGTGCCAGCTCACCACCGTCAGGGGTGGGCGAGCAGTACTTC
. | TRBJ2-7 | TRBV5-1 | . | CASSPEGTTLPYEQYF | TGCGCCAGCAGCCCGGAAGGGACCACCCTCCCGTACGAGCAGTACTTC
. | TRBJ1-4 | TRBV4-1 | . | CASRTFSGATNEKLFF | TGCGCCAGCAGGACGTTCTCAGGAGCAACTAATGAAAAACTGTTTTTT
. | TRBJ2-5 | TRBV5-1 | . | CASSLGTNQETQYF | TGCGCCAGCTCGCTGGGGACAAACCAAGAGACCCAGTACTTC
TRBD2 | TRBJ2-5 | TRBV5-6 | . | CASSWGGLAVQETQYF | TGTGCCAGCAGCTGGGGGGGACTAGCGGTACAAGAGACCCAGTACTTC
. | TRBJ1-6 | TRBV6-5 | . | CASSSVPQNSPLHF | TGTGCCAGCAGTTCAGTCCCCCAAAATTCACCCCTCCACTTT
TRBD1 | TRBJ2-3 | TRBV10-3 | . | CAIRPSTGIFDTQYF | TGTGCCATCAGACCTTCGACAGGGATCTTTGATACGCAGTATTTT
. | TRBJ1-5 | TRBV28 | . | CASSLGRVGNQPQHF | TGTGCCAGCAGTTTAGGCAGGGTGGGCAATCAGCCCCAGCATTTT
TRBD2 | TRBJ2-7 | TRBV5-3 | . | CARSRLAGSLQYEQYF | TGTGCCAGAAGCCGACTAGCGGGGAGTCTACAATACGAGCAGTACTTC
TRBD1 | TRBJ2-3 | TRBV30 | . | CAWSPRGYYTDTQYF | TGTGCCTGGAGTCCCAGGGGGTATTACACAGATACGCAGTATTTT
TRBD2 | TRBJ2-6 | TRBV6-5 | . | CASSYGGGSGANVLTF | TGTGCCAGCAGTTATGGCGGGGGCTCTGGGGCCAACGTCCTGACTTTC
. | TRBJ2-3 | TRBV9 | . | CASSVGDYGRHTQYF | TGTGCCAGCAGCGTAGGTGACTACGGCCGCCATACGCAGTATTTT
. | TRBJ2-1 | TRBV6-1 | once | CASSGGSLYYEQFF | TGTGCCAGCAGTGGTGGGTCCCTCTACTATGAGCAGTTCTTC
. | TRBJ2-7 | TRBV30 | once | CAWSVLGETYF | TGTGCCTGGAGTGTACTTGGGGAAACGTACTTC
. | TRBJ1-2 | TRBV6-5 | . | CASKVVATANYGYTF | TGTGCCAGCAAAGTAGTCGCTACAGCTAACTATGGCTACACCTTC
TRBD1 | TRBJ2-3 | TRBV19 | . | CASSKGQGADTQYF | TGTGCCAGTAGTAAGGGACAGGGCGCAGATACGCAGTATTTT
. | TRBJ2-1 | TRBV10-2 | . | CASNPRGIQYNEQFF | TGCGCCAGCAACCCCCGGGGGATACAGTACAATGAGCAGTTCTTC
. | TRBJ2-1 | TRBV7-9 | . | CASSLDRLVGEQFF | TGTGCCAGCAGCTTAGATCGGTTGGTAGGGGAACAGTTCTTC
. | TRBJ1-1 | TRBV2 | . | CASSVGPSNTEAFF | TGTGCCAGCAGTGTTGGCCCATCGAACACTGAAGCTTTCTTT
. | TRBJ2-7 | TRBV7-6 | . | CASSLSPRDEQYF | TGTGCCAGCAGCTTATCTCCCCGGGACGAGCAGTACTTC
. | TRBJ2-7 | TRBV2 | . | CASREQTLPSYEQYF | TGTGCCAGCAGGGAACAGACTCTTCCCTCCTACGAGCAGTACTTC
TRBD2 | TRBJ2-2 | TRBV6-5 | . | CASSYVGGSTGELFF | TGTGCCAGCAGTTACGTGGGGGGGTCCACCGGGGAGCTGTTTTTT
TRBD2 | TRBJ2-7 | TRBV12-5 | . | CASSLLAGGIPYEQYF | TGTGCTAGTAGCTTACTAGCGGGAGGAATACCCTACGAGCAGTACTTC
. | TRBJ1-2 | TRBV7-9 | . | CASSPREGYGYTF | TGTGCCAGCAGCCCCAGGGAGGGGTATGGCTACACCTTC